The 9 T cell receptor beta chains given below trace back to one sample, sequenced in a study of T-cell reconstitution after alpha-beta-depleted transplantation in children. Unique molecular identifiers were used to barcode this TCRbeta library. TCRdb ran MiXCR on the PCR reads and lists one entry per CDR3 protein. The data contain roughly 590,000 distinct CDR3 sequences, approximately 15% of them singletons. Sequenced material: PBMCs from the stem cell graft donor, taken from the stem cell graft. Source of these receptors: a human donor who donated a stem cell graft to a child with acute myeloid leukemia.

This clonotype was picked up a small number of times. A single base separates this from a much larger clone, so it may be a read error. The chain combines TRBV5-1 with TRBJ2-1; 10 nucleotides align to TRBD1. CDR1 and CDR2 from the germline V gene are SGHRS and YFSETQ. The CDR3 loop spans 13 amino acids. V lost 4 bases and J lost 7; bases outside the gene matches: 2. In DNA form, the CDR3 reads TGCGCCAGCAGCGCGGGACAGGGGAATGAGCAGTTCTTC. Translation: CASSAGQGNEQFF.

The table lists this clonotype with a few counts. The genes are TRBV20-1 and TRBJ1-1; TRBD1 matches at 7 bases. The V gene's germline CDR1 is DFQATT and CDR2 SNEGSKA (reference sequence). V dropped 4 bases and J dropped 4; count of bases not matched to a gene: 9. The CDR3 has 14 residues. CDR3 DNA: TGCAGTGCTAAGCCCTCGACAGGGCGCACTGAAGCTTTCTTT. Protein: CSAKPSTGRTEAFF.

This clonotype was counted at least ten times. This chain links TRBV20-1 with TRBJ2-2, with a tentative D call TRBD1 (6 bases). Trimming pared 0 bases from V and 0 bases from J, leaving 11 bases between. Looked up from germline, CDR1 is DFQATT and CDR2 is SNEGSKA (reference sequence). The CDR3 has 16 residues. The CDR3 loop is CSARDLGAPNTGELFF. CDR3 DNA: TGCAGTGCTAGAGATTTGGGGGCCCCGAACACCGGGGAGCTGTTTTTT.

As for this clonotype: At one end, the junction sequence differs from germline, possibly due to a read error. The chain uses TRBV12-3 or TRBV12-4 and TRBJ1-4; D not certain. The CDR3 runs to 15 residues. CDR3 loop: CASSATGSSSEKLSF. In DNA form, the CDR3 reads TGTGCCAGCAGTGCGACCGGGTCCAGCTCTGAAAAACTGTCTTTT.

This chain joins TRBV21-1 and TRBJ2-7. TRBV21-1 is a documented pseudogene. This CDR3 spans 13 amino acids. CDR3 sequence (DNA): TGTGCCAGCAGCAAAGTTCTTAACTACGAGCAGTACGTC. Its translation: CASSKVLNYEQYV.

This clonotype was recorded at least ten times. V is TRBV5-6 and J is TRBJ2-3; 13 positions agree with TRBD2. Germline V gene lookup returns CDR1 SGHDT and CDR2 YYEEEE. This CDR3 has 14 residues. The V segment lost 5 bases and the J segment 7 bases; nucleotides outside the gene matches: 4. This chain's CDR3 is CASSWTSGGHTQYF. Written as DNA, the CDR3 is TGTGCCAGCAGTTGGACTAGCGGGGGACATACGCAGTATTTT.

V gene TRBV20-1 combines with J gene TRBJ1-1; 7 bases map to TRBD1. Germline values: CDR1 DFQATT, CDR2 SNEGSKA (reference sequence). This CDR3 comprises 15 residues. J was trimmed by 3 bases and V by 2 bases; bases with no gene match: 9. CDR3 nucleotide sequence: TGCAGTGCTAGAACCTCGACAGGGACCCACACTGAAGCTTTCTTT. Protein product: CSARTSTGTHTEAFF.

This clonotype was recorded a few times. V and J are TRBV7-2 and TRBJ2-7, with D perhaps matching TRBD2 (5 bases). Germline V lookup: CDR1 SGHTA, CDR2 FQGNSA. The CDR3 runs to 14 residues. Trimming stripped 3 bases from V and 0 bases from J, with 9 bases between. The CDR3 bases are TGTGCCAGCAGCTTTTCACGGGGCTCCTACGAGCAGTACTTC. Amino acid sequence: CASSFSRGSYEQYF.

In its sample, this clonotype was seen many times. The CDR3 DNA sequence: TGCAGTGCTAGAGTGGGGGCAGGGACCAAGCAGTACGTC. Translating it yields CSARVGAGTKQYV. The chain links TRBV20-1 to TRBJ2-7; maybe TRBD1 (6 bases). Trimming took 1 base from V and 8 from J, leaving 15 bases between them. The length of the CDR3 is 13 residues. CDR1 is DFQATT and CDR2 is SNEGSKA in the germline V gene (reference sequence).